The clone carrying this T cell receptor beta chain was counted between two and nine times. Per the study methods: Nucleated cell counts were estimated from reference gene primer amplification. Produced via immunoSEQ multiplex PCR; TCRdb's table is partial and in-frame only. The V and J calls and clone size were taken over from that table, and D and trimming were inferred from the DNA. The data contain over 120,000 clones, over 80% of them singletons. The data are from a study of blood T cell repertoires in COVID-19. Overall study context: From T cells, B-cell-depleted T cells, or PBMCs came the material, which was cDNA or gDNA.

Recovered status in Cohort 3 required two negative PCRs, clearance, or symptom resolution. The CDR3 sequence is 15 residues long. The germline V gene encodes CDR1 GTSNPN and CDR2 SVGIG (reference sequence). After removal of 2 bases from V and 14 bases from J, the junction contained 11 bases not matched to a gene. The sequencing sample was made of PBMCs or T cells enriched from blood (not recorded which). This TCR derives from a man between 60 and 75 years old who had recovered from COVID-19. The V and J genes are TRBV30 and TRBJ2-1, with 14 bases lining up with TRBD2. CDR3 loop: CAWSKGGTSGRGKFF. CDR3 coding DNA: TGTGCCTGGAGTAAGGGCGGGACTAGCGGGAGAGGAAAGTTCTTC.